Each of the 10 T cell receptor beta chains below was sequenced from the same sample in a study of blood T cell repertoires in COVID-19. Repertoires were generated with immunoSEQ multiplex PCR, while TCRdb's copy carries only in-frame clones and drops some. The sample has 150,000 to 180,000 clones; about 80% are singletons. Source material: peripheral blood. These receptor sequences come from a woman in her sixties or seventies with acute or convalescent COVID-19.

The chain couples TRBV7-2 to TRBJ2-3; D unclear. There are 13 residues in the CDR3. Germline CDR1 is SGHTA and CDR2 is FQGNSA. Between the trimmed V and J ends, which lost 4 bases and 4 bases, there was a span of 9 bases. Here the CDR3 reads CASSSYMADTQYF. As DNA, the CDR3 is TGTGCCAGCAGCTCATACATGGCAGATACGCAGTATTTT.

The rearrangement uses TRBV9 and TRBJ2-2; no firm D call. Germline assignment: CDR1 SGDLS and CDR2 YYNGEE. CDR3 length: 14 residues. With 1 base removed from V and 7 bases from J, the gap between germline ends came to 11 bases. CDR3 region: CASSVFIENGELFF. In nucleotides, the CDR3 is TGTGCCAGCAGCGTATTTATCGAGAACGGGGAGCTGTTTTTT.

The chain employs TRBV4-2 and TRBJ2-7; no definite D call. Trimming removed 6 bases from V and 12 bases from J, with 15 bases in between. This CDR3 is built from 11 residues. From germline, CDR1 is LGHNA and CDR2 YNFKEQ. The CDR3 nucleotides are TGTGCCAGCAGACATGGGTCCCAGGTGTACTTC. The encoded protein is CASRHGSQVYF.

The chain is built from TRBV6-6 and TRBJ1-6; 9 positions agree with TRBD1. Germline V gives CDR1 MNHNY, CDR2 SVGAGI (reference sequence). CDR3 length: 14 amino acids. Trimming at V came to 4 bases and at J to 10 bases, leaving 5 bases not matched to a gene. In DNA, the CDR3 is TGTGCCAGCAGTTCCGGGACAGGGTACTCACCCCTCCACTTT. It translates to CASSSGTGYSPLHF.

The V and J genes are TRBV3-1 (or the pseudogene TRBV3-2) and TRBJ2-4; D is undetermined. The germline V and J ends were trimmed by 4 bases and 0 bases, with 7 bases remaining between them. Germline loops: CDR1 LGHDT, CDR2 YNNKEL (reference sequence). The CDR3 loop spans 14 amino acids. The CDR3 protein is CASSLQVAKNIQYF. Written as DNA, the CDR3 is TGTGCCAGCAGCCTCCAGGTAGCCAAAAACATTCAGTACTTC.

The CDR3 region is CATSRAGVLREEKLFF. CDR3 sequence (DNA): TGTGCCACCAGCAGGGCGGGCGTTCTCCGAGAAGAAAAACTGTTTTTT. The V call is TRBV15, the J call TRBJ1-4; D is unclear. This CDR3 contains 16 residues. V lost 3 bases and J lost 8, with 19 bases in between. Germline CDR1 reads LNHNV; CDR2 reads YYDKDF (reference sequence). Complete variable domain (other parts from reference TRBV15 and TRBJ1-4): DAMVIQNPRYQVTQFGKPVTLSCSQTLNHNVMYWYQQKSSQAPKLLFHYYDKDFNNEADTPDNFQSRRPNTSFCFLDIRSPGLGDTAMYLCATSRAGVLREEKLFFGSGTQLSVL.

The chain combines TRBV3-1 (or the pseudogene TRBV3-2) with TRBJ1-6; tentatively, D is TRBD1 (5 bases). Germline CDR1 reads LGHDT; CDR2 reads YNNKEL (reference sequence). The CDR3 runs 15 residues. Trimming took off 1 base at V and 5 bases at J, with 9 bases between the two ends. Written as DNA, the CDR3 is TGTGCCAGCAGCCAAGTGCAGGGAAATAATTCACCCCTCCACTTT. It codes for CASSQVQGNNSPLHF.

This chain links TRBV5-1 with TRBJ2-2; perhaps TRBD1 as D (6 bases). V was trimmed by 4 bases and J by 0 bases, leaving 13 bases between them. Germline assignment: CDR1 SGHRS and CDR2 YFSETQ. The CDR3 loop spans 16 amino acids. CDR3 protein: CASSTRTVANTGELFF. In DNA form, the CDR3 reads TGCGCCAGCAGCACGAGGACAGTCGCGAACACCGGGGAGCTGTTTTTT.

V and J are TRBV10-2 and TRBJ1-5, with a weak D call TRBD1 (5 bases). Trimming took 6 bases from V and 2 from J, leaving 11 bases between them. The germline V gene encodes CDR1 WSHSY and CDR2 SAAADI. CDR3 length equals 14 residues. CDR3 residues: CASRAAQGNQPQHF. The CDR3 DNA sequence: TGCGCCAGCAGGGCAGCACAGGGCAATCAGCCCCAGCATTTT.

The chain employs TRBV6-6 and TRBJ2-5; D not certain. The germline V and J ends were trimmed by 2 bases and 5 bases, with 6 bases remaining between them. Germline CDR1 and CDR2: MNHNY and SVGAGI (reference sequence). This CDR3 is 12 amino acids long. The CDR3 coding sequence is TGTGCCAGCAGTTACCGTTCGGAGACCCAGTACTTC. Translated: CASSYRSETQYF.